Presented here are 6 T cell receptor beta chains from one specimen sequenced in a study of T cells in Graves' hyperthyroidism and ophthalmopathy. TCR beta CDR3 regions were amplified from RNA. HTBI primers were employed in a first-round RT-PCR of the TCR CDR3. Each CDR3 protein gets one entry after TCRdb re-called the multiplex PCR reads with MiXCR. The sample has nearly 600,000 distinct CDR3 sequences; 14% are singletons. Sequenced sample: blood. These TCRs come from a woman aged 30 to 39 with Graves' hyperthyroidism that later progressed to Graves' ophthalmopathy.

The DNA of the CDR3 is TGTGCCAGCAGTGATCACAGGGGGGGGCAGCCCCAGCATTTT. Protein product: CASSDHRGGQPQHF. The V and J genes are TRBV2 and TRBJ1-5; TRBD1 matches 8 bases. V trimming: 3 bases; J trimming: 7 bases; junction bases outside the gene matches: 5. CDR1 is SNHLY, CDR2 FYNNEI, per germline. CDR3 size: 14 residues. The full variable domain, rest sourced from reference TRBV2 and TRBJ1-5, is EPEVTQTPSHQVTQMGQEVILRCVPISNHLYFYWYRQILGQKVEFLVSFYNNEISEKSEIFDDQFSVERPDGSNFTLKIRSTKLEDSAMYFCASSDHRGGQPQHFGDGTRLSIL.

The sample holds many counts of this clonotype. CDR3 residues: CSVGSVAGFYEQYF. In DNA form, the CDR3 reads TGCAGCGTTGGCTCGGTAGCGGGATTCTACGAGCAGTACTTC. V and J are TRBV29-1 and TRBJ2-7; 8 positions agree with TRBD2. Germline CDR1 and CDR2: SQVTM and ANQGSEA. V was pared by 4 bases and J by 3 bases, with 8 bases of the junction left unmatched. The CDR3 is 14 amino acids.

This clonotype was found many times. The chain joins TRBV18 to TRBJ1-1; D remains ambiguous. This CDR3 has 14 residues. Germline CDR1 KGHSH, CDR2 LQKENI. V lost 4 bases, J lost 0 bases, and 9 bases lay in between. The CDR3 is CASSRLEVNTEAFF. The CDR3 nucleotides read TGTGCCAGCTCACGTCTCGAAGTGAACACTGAAGCTTTCTTT.

This clonotype has at least ten counts. The chain has TRBV20-1 and TRBJ2-7, with 7 bases that match TRBD1. The CDR3 sequence is 16 residues long. After removal of 0 bases from V and 2 bases from J, the junction contained 10 bases not matched to a gene. Germline CDR1 DFQATT, CDR2 SNEGSKA (reference sequence). The CDR3, as DNA: TGCAGTGCTAGAGACCCCCCCGGGACAGCTACCTACGAGCAGTACTTC. Translated: CSARDPPGTATYEQYF.

This clonotype appeared many times. The V and J genes are TRBV29-1 and TRBJ2-1, with D unresolved. Germline lookup yields CDR1 SQVTM and CDR2 ANQGSEA. The CDR3 is 10 residues long. CDR3 DNA sequence: TGCATGGTTGGTGACAATGAGCAGTTCTTC. This codes for CMVGDNEQFF.

This clonotype showed up just a few times. The chain employs TRBV6-2 or TRBV6-3 and TRBJ2-2; D unclear. The V gene's germline CDR1 is MNHEY and CDR2 SVGEGT. V was pared by 7 bases and J by 4 bases, with 10 bases between. CDR3 length equals 13 residues. The CDR3 bases are TGTGCCAGCACCTCTCCTCTCACCGGGGAGCTGTTTTTT. This sequence encodes CASTSPLTGELFF.